This TCR beta chain appears in the sequencing data of a study of blood T cell repertoires in COVID-19. At the level of the study: Researchers got acute and convalescent COVID-19 samples from the United States, Italy and Spain. Nucleic acid was either cDNA or gDNA, and it came from T cells, B-cell-depleted T cells, or PBMCs.

Trimming took off 4 bases at V and 6 bases at J, with 9 bases between the two ends. This CDR3 contains 13 residues. This clone appeared once. In the source study's methods: Using reference gene primer amplification, nucleated cell counts were estimated. Clones were read by immunoSEQ multiplex PCR, and TCRdb kept only the in-frame ones, dropping some. Clone size and the V and J calls come from that table; the DNA yielded D and trimming. Of approximately 74,000 clones in the sample, roughly 80% were seen once. Sequenced: peripheral blood. The receptor was isolated from a man aged 60 to 69 with acute or convalescent COVID-19. The chain is built from TRBV12-3 or TRBV12-4 and TRBJ2-2, with D possibly matching TRBD1 (6 bases). CDR3 sequence: CASSSQGSGELFF. CDR3 bases: TGTGCCAGCAGTTCACAGGGTTCCGGGGAGCTGTTTTTT.